The 18 T cell receptor beta chains listed next were all sequenced from one sample in a study of metastatic and nonmetastatic thyroid tumors (dated by TCRdb to between 2020 and 2021). The receptor library was made with PCR. The reads were generated on an Illumina HiSeq 4000. The public reads were reanalyzed by TCRdb: fastp trimming at Q25, MiXCR alignment, in-frame beta chains only. The sample contains roughly 30,000 clones, about 18% of them found a single time. The ten most abundant clones make up about 10% of the sample. No patient had received any treatment before thyroid surgery. Sequencing input: blood. These receptors all come from a female donor with papillary thyroid cancer or a benign thyroid nodule (not recorded which). Some clones in this sample may be carry-over from other donors' samples.

This clone came up a few times. At one end, the junction sequence differs from germline, possibly due to a read error. The chain joins TRBV6-1 to TRBJ2-2, with D unclear. The CDR3 is 15 residues long. The V gene's germline CDR1 is MNHNS and CDR2 SASEGT. CDR3 in amino acids: CTSTRHTLGTGELFF. DNA of the CDR3: TGTACCAGCACCCGACATACATTGGGCACTGGGGAGCTGTTTTTT.

The V and J genes are TRBV24-1 and TRBJ2-5; D may correspond to TRBD1 or TRBD2 (5 bases each). This CDR3 spans 13 amino acids. Trimming pared 3 bases from V and 1 base from J, leaving 5 bases between. Per germline, CDR1 KGHDR and CDR2 SFDVKD. The CDR3 region is CATSDGGQETQYF. The CDR3 DNA sequence: TGTGCCACCAGTGATGGGGGCCAAGAGACCCAGTACTTC.

This clone was counted ten times or more. V and J are TRBV25-1 and TRBJ2-1, with 8 bases matching TRBD2. Germline loops: CDR1 MGHDK, CDR2 SYGVNS. J gave up 10 bases and V 6 bases, and 2 bases lay outside the gene matches. This CDR3 spans 11 amino acids. DNA for the CDR3: TGTGCCAGCAGCGGGGGGGGGGAGCAGTTCTTC. The encoded protein is CASSGGGEQFF.

This clone was seen many times. V usage is TRBV7-3 and J usage is TRBJ1-6; D unresolved. The germline gives CDR1 SGHTA, CDR2 FQGTGA. The CDR3 runs to 14 residues. V lost 2 bases to trimming and J lost 14 bases, with 16 bases between them. The CDR3 DNA is TGTGCCAGCAGCTTAGAGGGTCCCTTGCCGACCCTCCACTTT. Encoded protein: CASSLEGPLPTLHF.

This clone was observed many times. The chain couples TRBV11-2 to TRBJ2-7; no firm D call. The CDR3 is 15 residues long. The V end was cut by 1 base, the J end by 3 bases, with 13 bases between. Germline loops: CDR1 SGHAT, CDR2 FQNNGV. The chain's CDR3 is CASSLGPLGFYEQYF. The CDR3 DNA reads as TGTGCCAGCAGCTTAGGCCCCCTAGGATTCTACGAGCAGTACTTC.

This clone was seen a single time. The rearrangement joins TRBV7-2 to TRBJ2-3; D remains unclear. The germline V and J ends were trimmed by 4 bases and 2 bases, with 7 bases remaining between them. The CDR3 spans 13 residues. Germline CDR1 is SGHTA and CDR2 is FQGNSA. The CDR3 region has the DNA TGTGCCAGCAGCTCACTCGACACAGATACGCAGTATTTT. Translation: CASSSLDTDTQYF.

Many counts were recorded for this clone. The chain combines TRBV30 with TRBJ1-4; D gene uncertain. In germline, CDR1 is GTSNPN, CDR2 SVGIG (reference sequence). V shed 3 bases and J shed 8 bases, with 19 bases lying between them. This CDR3 is built from 15 residues. DNA for the CDR3: TGTGCCTGGAGGTCCTCAGCTTATTCTGGGGAAAAACTGTTTTTT. Its protein is CAWRSSAYSGEKLFF.

This clone was observed at least ten times. V usage is TRBV15 and J usage is TRBJ2-3; TRBD1 might be the D (6 bases). V lost 0 bases and J 3 bases, leaving 7 bases between the germline ends. Germline V gives CDR1 LNHNV, CDR2 YYDKDF (reference sequence). The CDR3 extends over 14 amino acids. The CDR3 reads CATSRDDRTDTQYF. The CDR3 DNA reads TGTGCCACCAGCAGAGATGACAGGACAGATACGCAGTATTTT.

In regard to this clone: An end of the junction does not agree with germline; a read error may underlie this. The chain uses TRBV7-3 and TRBJ1-2; a weak D match, TRBD1 (5 bases). The CDR3 runs to 13 residues. CDR1 is SGHTA and CDR2 is FQGTGA in the germline V gene. CDR3 coding DNA: TGTGCCAGCAGCTTAGCGGACGGTTGGGGCTGCACCTTC. Protein: CASSLADGWGCTF.

This clone was recorded at least ten times. The rearrangement joins TRBV5-8 to TRBJ2-7; D possibly corresponds to TRBD1 (5 bases). V shed 4 bases and J shed 2 bases, with 16 bases lying between them. The CDR3 covers 15 residues. Germline CDR1 is SGHTS and CDR2 is YDEGEE. The DNA of the CDR3 is TGTGCCAGCAGCCTTCAGACAGCTTACACCTACGAGCAGTACTTC. Translating gives CASSLQTAYTYEQYF. The whole variable domain, filled in from reference TRBV5-8 and TRBJ2-7, reads EAGVTQSPTHLIKTRGQQATLRCSPISGHTSVYWYQQALGLGLQFLLWYDEGEERNRGNFPPRFSGRQFPNYSSELNVNALELEDSALYLCASSLQTAYTYEQYFGPGTRLTVT.

Many counts were recorded for this clone. The genes are TRBV28 and TRBJ1-2; weak D call: TRBD1 (6 bases). The CDR3 has 14 residues. CDR1 is MDHEN, CDR2 SYDVKM, per germline. Trimming left V 5 bases short and J 6 bases short, with 16 bases between. CDR3 in DNA: TGTGCCAGCAGTCCGCTACAGGGACACGATGGCTACACCTTC. Translating it yields CASSPLQGHDGYTF.

There are many counts of this clone. V usage is TRBV7-9 and J usage is TRBJ1-1; TRBD1 matches at 7 bases. V dropped 6 bases and J dropped 6; count of bases not matched to a gene: 10. Germline CDR1 reads SEHNR; CDR2 reads FQNEAQ (reference sequence). This CDR3 spans 14 amino acids. CDR3 sequence: CASSADRTRAEAFF. CDR3 DNA: TGTGCCAGCAGTGCGGACAGGACTAGGGCTGAAGCTTTCTTT.

This clone was recorded at least ten times. V usage is TRBV19 and J usage is TRBJ1-2; D might be TRBD1 (5 bases). V lost 4 bases and J 0 bases, leaving 18 bases between the germline ends. CDR1 is LNHDA and CDR2 is SQIVND in the germline V gene (reference sequence). The CDR3 runs to 17 residues. The CDR3 loop reads CASSTLGEGPPNYGYTF. The CDR3 DNA is TGTGCCAGTAGTACCCTCGGGGAGGGACCGCCTAACTATGGCTACACCTTC.

V usage is TRBV5-1 and J usage is TRBJ2-7; 8 bases map to TRBD1. The CDR3 consists of 14 residues. V lost 0 bases, J lost 3 bases, and 2 bases stayed unmatched. The V gene's germline CDR1 is SGHRS and CDR2 YFSETQ. The CDR3 region has the DNA TGCGCCAGCAGCTTGGCCACAGGGGGCTACGAGCAGTACTTC. Its translation is CASSLATGGYEQYF.

Concerning this clone: The junction departs from the called germline gene at one end, perhaps through a read error. The rearrangement joins TRBV29-1 to TRBJ1-1, with D possibly being TRBD1 (5 bases). Germline V CDR1 and CDR2: SQVTM, ANQGSEA. The CDR3 is 14 amino acids. The CDR3 loop is CSVRGGPRGPEAFF. The DNA for the CDR3 is TGCAGCGTCCGCGGGGGACCCCGAGGCCCTGAAGCCTTCTTT.

J is TRBJ1-6 and V is TRBV6-1, with D possibly TRBD1 on 5 matching bases. V was cut by 4 bases and J by 4 bases, with 8 bases left in between. The CDR3 has 14 amino acids. Germline-derived CDR1 and CDR2 are MNHNS and SASEGT. CDR3 nucleotide sequence: TGTGCCAGCAGTGCGGGACCTTATAATTCACCCCTCCACTTT. Protein sequence: CASSAGPYNSPLHF.

This clone was recorded many times. This rearrangement joins TRBV20-1 to TRBJ1-2, with D hard to call. Germline V CDR1 and CDR2: DFQATT, SNEGSKA (reference sequence). This CDR3 region has 12 residues. V lost 5 bases and J 4 bases, leaving 11 bases between the germline ends. The chain's CDR3 is CSAQEIIYGYTF. CDR3 DNA sequence: TGCAGTGCTCAAGAAATCATCTATGGCTACACCTTC.

This clone is medium-sized (0.01 to 0.1%) in the sample. J is TRBJ1-1 and V is TRBV6-1; 8 nucleotides align to TRBD1. The germline gives CDR1 MNHNS, CDR2 SASEGT. The CDR3 loop spans 17 amino acids. J was trimmed by 5 bases and V by 6 bases; bases with no gene match: 17. This CDR3 is CASSRGTGRSSSTEAFF. Here the CDR3 DNA reads TGTGCCAGCAGCCGCGGGACAGGTCGATCATCCTCTACTGAAGCTTTCTTT.